One and the same sample provided the 10 T cell receptor beta chains below, sequenced in a study of blood T cells in healthy people across ages (dated by TCRdb to between 2014 and 2017). To prepare the library, 5' RACE was applied. A second PCR of about 7 to 12 cycles was performed with a sample-barcoded 5' primer and a J-beta primer mix. Using fastp at Q25 and MiXCR, TCRdb reprocessed the public reads and kept productive beta chains. Records with the same CDR3 protein are collapsed into one entry carrying the most frequent genes and DNA. A total of around 1,900,000 distinct CDR3 sequences appear in this sample, approximately 39% of them only once. The ten largest clonotypes hold more than 20% of the sample. Sequences were obtained from blood. The receptors originated from a human donor in good health.

Here the CDR3 reads CSVPLAGTDTQYF. For the CDR3, the DNA is TGCAGTGTCCCACTAGCGGGCACAGATACGCAGTATTTT. The J gene is TRBJ2-3, the V gene TRBV20-1, with TRBD2 identical over 8 bases. CDR1 is DFQATT, CDR2 SNEGSKA, per germline (reference sequence). V lost 7 bases, J lost 1 base, and 4 bases stayed unmatched. This CDR3 spans 13 amino acids.

J is TRBJ2-5 and V is TRBV5-1; TRBD2 agrees at 7 bases. Germline V gene data show CDR1 as SGHRS and CDR2 as YFSETQ. CDR3 length: 16 amino acids. Trimming removed 5 bases from V and 1 base from J; junction bases left unmatched: 11. The CDR3 nucleotides are TGCGCCAGCAGTCGTAGGCTAGCGGAGGCCCAAGAGACCCAGTACTTC. Encoded protein: CASSRRLAEAQETQYF.

This clonotype appeared a few times. The V call is TRBV7-2, the J call TRBJ1-1; no clear D. Germline V gives CDR1 SGHTA, CDR2 FQGNSA. The V end lost 6 bases, the J end lost 4 bases, and 12 bases lay between the germline ends. The CDR3 is 13 amino acids. CDR3 protein: CASRDTVSTEAFF. The CDR3, as DNA: TGTGCCAGCAGGGATACAGTCTCCACTGAAGCTTTCTTT. Drawing the rest from reference TRBV7-2 and TRBJ1-1, the complete variable domain is GAGVSQSPSNKVTEKGKDVELRCDPISGHTALYWYRQSLGQGLEFLIYFQGNSAPDKSGLPSDRFSAERTGGSVSTLTIQRTQQEDSAVYLCASRDTVSTEAFFGQGTRLTVV.

This clonotype has more than one count but fewer than ten. This chain uses TRBV20-1 with TRBJ1-5; perhaps TRBD1 as D (5 bases). This CDR3 is built from 13 residues. Trimming left V 6 bases short and J 3 bases short, with 12 bases between. CDR1 and CDR2 (germline): DFQATT, SNEGSKA (reference sequence). The CDR3 DNA follows: TGCAGTGCGCCGACAGCATTCAATCAGCCCCAGCATTTT. Protein sequence: CSAPTAFNQPQHF.

The chain has TRBV5-1 and TRBJ1-1, with D perhaps TRBD1 (5 bases). Germline CDR1 and CDR2: SGHRS and YFSETQ. V was clipped by 1 base and J by 6 bases, with 10 bases between them. This CDR3 is built from 13 residues. CDR3 in amino acids: CASSLIGEAEAFF. DNA for the CDR3: TGCGCCAGCAGCTTGATAGGGGAGGCTGAAGCTTTCTTT.

This clonotype was recorded a few times. The rearrangement links TRBV6-2 or TRBV6-3 to TRBJ2-1, with D possibly TRBD2 on 6 matching bases. Germline CDR1 reads MNHEY; CDR2 reads SVGEGT. The CDR3 contains 15 residues. V was clipped by 7 bases and J by 13 bases, with 26 bases between them. CDR3 DNA sequence: TGTGCCAGCACCCCAAGAGGCGGGGAATTAAAGACCCAGTTCTTC. Translated: CASTPRGGELKTQFF.

A word on this clonotype: Without the conserved terminal phenylalanine or tryptophan, this CDR3 likely stems from a read error. This sequence joins TRBV19 and TRBJ1-5; TRBD1 matches 9 bases. The germline V gene has CDR1 LNHDA and CDR2 SQIVND (reference sequence). V shed 6 bases and J 7 bases; nucleotides not matched to a gene: 13. This CDR3 has 16 residues. The CDR3 loop reads CASSIRPGQGIQPQHL. CDR3 nucleotides: TGTGCCAGTAGCATTCGCCCGGGACAGGGCATCCAGCCCCAGCATTTG.

The gene calls are TRBV20-1 and TRBJ2-3, with 8 bases aligning to TRBD1. The CDR3 sequence is 14 residues long. CDR1 and CDR2 (germline): DFQATT, SNEGSKA (reference sequence). V dropped 6 bases and J dropped 4; count of bases not matched to a gene: 9. The chain's CDR3 is CSAPDRGGPDTQYF. For the CDR3, the DNA is TGCAGTGCCCCAGACAGGGGCGGACCAGATACGCAGTATTTT.

This sequence joins TRBV20-1 and TRBJ2-3; D gene unclear. Germline V gene lookup returns CDR1 DFQATT and CDR2 SNEGSKA (reference sequence). With 6 bases removed from V and 5 bases from J, the gap between germline ends came to 18 bases. This CDR3 comprises 14 residues. In DNA, the CDR3 is TGCAGTGCCAAAAGGGCAGTTCCCGGAGATACGCAGTATTTT. This gives the protein CSAKRAVPGDTQYF.

This clonotype was counted at least ten times. This chain connects TRBV7-2 to TRBJ2-7; TRBD1 might be the D (5 bases). The CDR3 is 17 residues long. With 2 bases removed from V and 2 bases from J, the gap between germline ends came to 19 bases. Germline V lookup: CDR1 SGHTA, CDR2 FQGNSA. The CDR3: CASSLTLRSTVPYEQYF. The CDR3 nucleotides are TGTGCCAGCAGCTTAACCCTTAGGTCGACAGTACCCTACGAGCAGTACTTC.